Listed below are T cell receptor beta chains from one sample, sequenced in a study of response to subunit inactivated influenza vaccine. TCRdb redid the calling of the RT-PCR reads with MiXCR, one entry per CDR3 protein. The sample yields fewer than 200,000 distinct CDR3 sequences, roughly 8.7% seen once. This sample comprised non-naive T cells sorted from PBMCs, obtained on the day of vaccination. These receptors originate from a man over 45 who received an inactivated influenza vaccine. CDR3s include the opening cysteine and the closing phenylalanine or tryptophan. Fields, in order: D gene, CDR3 length, V gene, J gene, clone size, CDR3 DNA, CDR3 protein. The D gene is left open where the match is weak. The size entry is marked missing in some rows and otherwise reads once, few, many or a size class.

.	12	TRBV3-1	TRBJ1-2	.	TGTGCCAGCAGCCATGGGGTCGGTGGCTACACCTTC	CASSHGVGGYTF
TRBD2	17	TRBV7-2	TRBJ2-3	many	TGTGCCAGCAGCCCCCTTTTTGGGACTAGCCCTCAGGATACGCAGTATTTT	CASSPLFGTSPQDTQYF
.	13	TRBV4-2	TRBJ2-7	many	TGTGCCAGCAGCCATTCCGTTTCCTACGAGCAGTACTTC	CASSHSVSYEQYF
TRBD1	16	TRBV20-1	TRBJ2-2	.	TGCTGTGCTAGAGATCCTGGGACAGCTAACACCGGGGAGCTGTTTTTT	CCARDPGTANTGELFF
TRBD2	19	TRBV28	TRBJ2-1	many	TGTGCCAGCAGTTCCCCGGTCGTGGCGGGAGGACAACGAGACAATGAGCAGTTCTTC	CASSSPVVAGGQRDNEQFF
.	13	TRBV5-1	TRBJ2-7	many	TGCGCCAGCGCCTCGGCCCCGTCCTACGAGCAGTACTTC	CASASAPSYEQYF
TRBD2	18	TRBV11-1	TRBJ2-5	few	TGTGCCAGCCGTCGTATCGGCTCGCGGCGGGAGTACGGGGAGACCCAGTACTTC	CASRRIGSRREYGETQYF
.	12	TRBV20-1	TRBJ2-3	few	TGCAGTGCTAATCGAGGTCCAGATACGCAGTATTTT	CSANRGPDTQYF
.	15	TRBV7-2	TRBJ1-1	.	TGTGCCAGCAGCGAAAGATACGGTGGGGGCGCTGAAGCTTTCTTT	CASSERYGGGAEAFF
TRBD2	19	TRBV5-1	TRBJ2-6	many	TGCGCCAGCAGCCCAGAGAGCGGGATAAGAGGCTCTGGGGCCAACGTCCTGACTTTC	CASSPESGIRGSGANVLTF
.	15	TRBV5-6	TRBJ2-1	few	TGTGCCAGCAGCTTGGTCACTACCCCCGAGGATGAGCAGTTCTTC	CASSLVTTPEDEQFF
.	13	TRBV7-2	TRBJ2-5	few	TGTGCCAGCAGCTTAGACAGAAGAGAGACCCAGTACTTC	CASSLDRRETQYF
.	14	TRBV28	TRBJ2-2	many	TGTGCCAGCAGGGGCCAGCGAGATACCGGGGAGCTGTTTTTT	CASRGQRDTGELFF
TRBD1	15	TRBV7-9	TRBJ2-7	.	TGTGCCAGCAGCTCCGTCCGGGACAGGTCCTACGAGCAGTACTTC	CASSSVRDRSYEQYF
.	13	TRBV6-2/TRBV6-3	TRBJ1-2	many	TGTGCCAGCAGTTACTCGACAATCCATGGCTACACCTTC	CASSYSTIHGYTF
.	16	TRBV28	TRBJ2-6	many	TGTGCCAGCGGGAGGGTAGGGGGCTCTGGGGCCAACGTCCTGACTTTC	CASGRVGGSGANVLTF
.	15	TRBV7-9	TRBJ1-1	few	TGTGCCAGCAGCTTAGGGGTGGGGTTCAACACTGAAGCTTTCTTT	CASSLGVGFNTEAFF
TRBD1	14	TRBV30	TRBJ2-3	.	TGTGCCTGGAGTGTACGAGCCGCAGGGGGAACGCAGTATTTT	CAWSVRAAGGTQYF
TRBD1	13	TRBV20-1	TRBJ1-5	few	TGCAGTGCAGCGACAGGGTCGGATCAGCCCCAGCATTTT	CSAATGSDQPQHF
TRBD2	15	TRBV7-2	TRBJ2-2	many	TGTGCCAGCAGCCCACGGGACTATCACACCGGGGAGCTGTTTTTT	CASSPRDYHTGELFF
TRBD2	14	TRBV5-1	TRBJ2-7	.	TGCGCCAGCAGCATTAGCGGGGATACCTACGAGCAGTACTTC	CASSISGDTYEQYF
TRBD1	14	TRBV5-1	TRBJ2-1	many	TGCGCCAGCAGTTCGGGACAGATCGACAATGAGCAGTTCTTC	CASSSGQIDNEQFF
.	16	TRBV7-8	TRBJ2-1	few	TGTGCCAGCAGCCTCCGGGGAGGGGGGGCATTTAATGAGCAGTTCTTC	CASSLRGGGAFNEQFF
TRBD2	18	TRBV20-1	TRBJ2-7	many	TGCAGTGCTAGAGATTTTGGGCTAGCGGGGGGCCCCTCCTACGAGCAGTACTTC	CSARDFGLAGGPSYEQYF
.	12	TRBV7-8	TRBJ2-7	.	TGTGCCAGCAGCTTAGTGGAGGGCGAGCAGTACTTC	CASSLVEGEQYF
.	13	TRBV29-1	TRBJ2-7	.	TGCAGCGTTGAAGGGTCCCACTCCTACGAGCAGTACTTC	CSVEGSHSYEQYF
.	14	TRBV7-2	TRBJ2-5	few	TGTGCCAGCAGCTTAGAGCCGTGGCGAGAGACCCAGTACTTC	CASSLEPWRETQYF
.	14	TRBV18	TRBJ1-1	.	TGTGCCAGCTCAGCTCGGACGGAGAGCACTGAAGCTTTCTTT	CASSARTESTEAFF
.	14	TRBV10-2	TRBJ2-1	.	TGCGCCAGCAGTGAATGGGCCGACCCCAATGAGCAGTTCTTC	CASSEWADPNEQFF
TRBD1	16	TRBV4-2	TRBJ1-2	.	TGTGCCAGCAGCCATGTGGGACAGGGGGCGGTTATCGGCTACACCTTC	CASSHVGQGAVIGYTF
TRBD2	15	TRBV12-3/TRBV12-4	TRBJ2-5	few	TGTGCCAGCAGCGGACTAGCGGGCGACGGAGAGACCCAGTACTTC	CASSGLAGDGETQYF
.	18	TRBV11-1	TRBJ1-3	many	TGTGCCAGCAGCTCTACCCCCATCGGATCTGAAGCCGCGCGCACCATATATTTT	CASSSTPIGSEAARTIYF
TRBD2	15	TRBV7-3	TRBJ2-1	many	TGTGCCAGCAGCCAAGGACTAGCGGCCTACAATGAGCAGTTCTTC	CASSQGLAAYNEQFF
.	9	TRBV5-1	TRBJ1-3	.	TGCGCCAGCAGCTTGGCCGGCTGTTTT	CASSLAGCF
.	15	TRBV20-1	TRBJ1-5	.	TGCAGTGCTAGGCCTCTTGACGGAGAATGGCAGCCCCAGCATTTT	CSARPLDGEWQPQHF
TRBD1	14	TRBV7-7	TRBJ2-5	.	TGTGCTAGCAGCCCGGACAGGCTTCAAGATACCCAGTACTTC	CASSPDRLQDTQYF
.	13	TRBV3-1	TRBJ2-7	few	TGTGCCAGCAGCCGAATTGGGGGCTACGAGCAGTACTTC	CASSRIGGYEQYF
.	13	TRBV2	TRBJ2-2	.	TGTGCCAGCAGTTGGACGGGTAACGGGGAGCTGTTTTTT	CASSWTGNGELFF
.	12	TRBV20-1	TRBJ2-7	few	TGCAGTGCTTCAAGACAGGACTACGAGCAGTACTTC	CSASRQDYEQYF
.	18	TRBV3-1	TRBJ2-2	.	TGTGCCAGCAGCCAGGCTGACCCGTGGACTCCGAACACCGGGGATCTGTTTTTT	CASSQADPWTPNTGDLFF
TRBD2	15	TRBV10-3	TRBJ2-1	many	TGTGCCATCAGTGGGAGGACTAGCGGGCTGAATGAGCAGTTCTTC	CAISGRTSGLNEQFF
TRBD1	16	TRBV5-5	TRBJ2-2	many	TGTGCCAGCAGCTCAACAGGGGGCGCCTTGACCGGGGAGCTGTTTTTT	CASSSTGGALTGELFF
.	15	TRBV5-1	TRBJ2-3	many	TGCGCCAGCAGCGCCGACAGGCGTTTCACAGATACGCAGTATTTT	CASSADRRFTDTQYF